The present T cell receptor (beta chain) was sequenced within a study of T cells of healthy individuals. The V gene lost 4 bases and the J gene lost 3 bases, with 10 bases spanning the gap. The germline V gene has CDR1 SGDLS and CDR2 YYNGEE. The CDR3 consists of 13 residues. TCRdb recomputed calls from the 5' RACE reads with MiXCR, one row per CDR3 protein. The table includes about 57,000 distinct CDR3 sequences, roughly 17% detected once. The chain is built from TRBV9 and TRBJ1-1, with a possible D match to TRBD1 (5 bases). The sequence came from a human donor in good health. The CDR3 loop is CASSPSTDTEAFF. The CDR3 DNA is TGTGCCAGCAGCCCCTCGACAGACACTGAAGCTTTCTTT.